The clone carrying this T cell receptor (beta chain) was seen more than once but under ten times. Its antigen is not known. Stated time point: week 35, safety follow-up. Vaccination comprised doses that each held 300 ug of mutant IDH1 20-mer peptide, plus topical imiquimod. The data derive from a study of a mutant IDH1 vaccine in newly diagnosed glioma. Clones were read by immunoSEQ multiplex PCR, and TCRdb kept only the in-frame ones, dropping some. The repertoire holds about 54,000 clones, with around four fifths as singletons. Deletions cut 2 bases from V and 0 bases from J, with 4 bases between. The CDR3 contains 13 residues. CDR1 is SGHVS, CDR2 FQNEAQ, per germline.

The clonotype originates from a woman aged 18-29 years with glioma. The chain has TRBV7-8 and TRBJ1-1; D remains ambiguous. Sequenced here: PBMCs, sampled from a glioma patient whose treatment included an IDH1 peptide vaccine. The CDR3 region has the DNA TGTGCCAGCAGCTTAAAAGTGAACACTGAAGCTTTCTTT. Protein sequence: CASSLKVNTEAFF.